The 25 T cell receptor beta chains reported below all come from one sample, sequenced in a study of cytomegalovirus exposure and HLA in healthy donors. The assay was immunoSEQ multiplex PCR, and TCRdb's table has in-frame clones only and misses some. The sample lists roughly 100,000 clones, about 85% seen once, with about 4% in the top ten. Specimen: PBMCs. All receptors derive from a woman between 18 and 29 years old in good health and CMV-seropositive.

This chain connects TRBV5-1 to TRBJ1-5, with a weak D call TRBD1 (6 bases). Germline V CDR1 and CDR2: SGHRS, YFSETQ. V lost 4 bases to trimming and J lost 3 bases, with 14 bases between them. The CDR3 extends over 15 amino acids. The CDR3 nucleotides are TGCGCCAGCAGCCGAAACTCAGGGGACAATCAGCCCCAGCATTTT. Amino acid sequence: CASSRNSGDNQPQHF.

This clone has a handful of counts. As DNA, the CDR3 is TGCGCCAGCAGCATGAGGGGACAGCTCCTTAGCTCCTACAATGAGCAGTTCTTC. Protein: CASSMRGQLLSSYNEQFF. J is TRBJ2-1 and V is TRBV5-1; TRBD1 agrees at 7 bases. The CDR3 consists of 18 residues. CDR1 is SGHRS, CDR2 YFSETQ, per germline. Losses at the gene ends were 4 bases for V and 0 bases for J; bases not matched to a gene: 13. Looking up the rest from reference TRBV5-1 and TRBJ2-1 gives the full variable domain: KAGVTQTPRYLIKTRGQQVTLSCSPISGHRSVSWYQQTPGQGLQFLFEYFSETQRNKGNFPGRFSGRQFSNSRSEMNVSTLELGDSALYLCASSMRGQLLSSYNEQFFGPGTRLTVL.

The CDR3, as DNA: TGTGCCAGCAGTCAAAATATCTTCGGGCAGTACTTC. Protein sequence: CASSQNIFGQYF. The chain uses TRBV6-6 and TRBJ2-7; no clear D gene. The CDR3 covers 12 residues. V shed 5 bases and J shed 9 bases, with 14 bases lying between them. Germline V gives CDR1 MNHNY, CDR2 SVGAGI (reference sequence).

This rearrangement joins TRBV27 to TRBJ2-7, with 7 bases identical to TRBD2. The CDR3 spans 15 residues. Germline V gene lookup returns CDR1 MNHEY and CDR2 SMNVEV (reference sequence). The J segment lost 0 bases and the V segment lost 8 bases, leaving 10 bases of the junction unmatched. In DNA form, the CDR3 reads TGTGCCAGCCGTCGGGAGGCAGGGTTCTCCTACGAGCAGTACTTC. It codes for CASRREAGFSYEQYF.

This clone was seen a single time. CDR3 sequence reads: CASSLGQGNEQFF. CDR3 DNA sequence: TGCGCCAGCAGCTTGGGACAGGGCAATGAGCAGTTCTTC. The chain uses TRBV5-1 and TRBJ2-1; 7 positions agree with TRBD1. Trimming cost V 0 bases and J 6 bases; bases outside gene matches: 0. The CDR3 runs to 13 residues. The germline V gene has CDR1 SGHRS and CDR2 YFSETQ.

This chain joins TRBV9 and TRBJ2-1, with a possible D match to TRBD1 (5 bases). Trimming pared 0 bases from V and 6 bases from J, leaving 13 bases between. Germline V lookup: CDR1 SGDLS, CDR2 YYNGEE. The CDR3 is made up of 15 amino acids. The CDR3 region has the DNA TGTGCCAGCAGCGTAGGGTCAGGGCGCGTCAATGAGCAGTTCTTC. It translates to CASSVGSGRVNEQFF.

This clone was observed many times. V is TRBV11-3 and J is TRBJ1-1, with 7 bases aligning to TRBD1. Germline V gives CDR1 SGHNT, CDR2 YENEEA. Unmatched junction bases numbered 8, after V lost 11 bases and J lost 2 bases. This CDR3 has 13 amino acids. CDR3 sequence: CACRTGDNTEAFF. CDR3 in DNA: TGTGCCTGCCGGACAGGCGATAACACTGAAGCTTTCTTT.

This rearrangement joins TRBV5-1 to TRBJ2-1, with TRBD2 as a possible D gene (5 bases). The CDR3 contains 15 residues. The V and J ends lost 6 bases and 7 bases respectively, with 20 bases between them. Germline V CDR1 and CDR2: SGHRS, YFSETQ. The CDR3 is CASTPDLGVNNEQFF. In DNA form, the CDR3 reads TGCGCCAGCACCCCTGATTTGGGAGTCAATAATGAGCAGTTCTTC. The full variable domain, its missing parts supplied by reference TRBV5-1 and TRBJ2-1, is KAGVTQTPRYLIKTRGQQVTLSCSPISGHRSVSWYQQTPGQGLQFLFEYFSETQRNKGNFPGRFSGRQFSNSRSEMNVSTLELGDSALYLCASTPDLGVNNEQFFGPGTRLTVL.

The rearrangement uses TRBV7-9 and TRBJ1-4; D remains ambiguous. Germline assignment: CDR1 SEHNR and CDR2 FQNEAQ (reference sequence). This CDR3 has 15 amino acids. Trimming removed 2 bases from V and 0 bases from J, with 7 bases in between. CDR3 nucleotides: TGTGCCAGCAGCTTAAAAGCGTCAACTAATGAAAAACTGTTTTTT. Protein: CASSLKASTNEKLFF.

The chain uses TRBV30 and TRBJ2-3; 8 nucleotides align to TRBD2. V gave up 2 bases and J gave up 0 bases; unmatched junction bases: 7. CDR3 size: 16 residues. Germline V gives CDR1 GTSNPN, CDR2 SVGIG (reference sequence). CDR3 sequence reads: CAWSKSGGYSTDTQYF. In nucleotides, the CDR3 is TGTGCCTGGAGTAAAAGCGGGGGTTATAGCACAGATACGCAGTATTTT.

J is TRBJ1-2 and V is TRBV25-1; perhaps TRBD1 as D (6 bases). This CDR3 region has 14 residues. The ends were cut back, 6 bases at V and 4 bases at J, with 15 bases in the middle. From germline, CDR1 is MGHDK and CDR2 SYGVNS. As DNA, the CDR3 is TGTGCCAGCAGAAGTACCGGGACATCCTATGGCTACACCTTC. Translating it yields CASRSTGTSYGYTF.

This clone was detected once. The V call is TRBV10-3, the J call TRBJ2-7; a possible D gene is TRBD2 (7 bases). V lost 6 bases and J lost 3, with 18 bases in between. The CDR3 runs to 15 residues. Per the germline V gene, CDR1 is ENHRY and CDR2 is SYGVKD. CDR3 nucleotides: TGTGCCATCAGCCCAGCGGGCGGGGGCGTCTACGAGCAGTACTTC. This sequence encodes CAISPAGGGVYEQYF.

This chain uses TRBV6-5 with TRBJ1-2; D is uncertain. The CDR3 spans 15 residues. Germline V gene lookup returns CDR1 MNHEY and CDR2 SVGAGI. Trimming cost V 5 bases and J 6 bases, with 19 bases left between them. In DNA, the CDR3 is TGTGCCAGCAGTCCTTCTGCGAGGGATCGAAATGGCTACACCTTC. Protein: CASSPSARDRNGYTF.

V usage is TRBV5-6 and J usage is TRBJ1-5; D is perhaps TRBD1 (5 bases). Trimming left V 0 bases short and J 5 bases short, with 21 bases between. The germline V gene has CDR1 SGHDT and CDR2 YYEEEE. This CDR3 is 18 amino acids long. CDR3 bases: TGTGCCAGCAGCTTGGGGGCAGGGAAAGGGTTGACCCATCAGCCCCAGCATTTT. It yields the protein CASSLGAGKGLTHQPQHF.

This sequence joins TRBV25-1 and TRBJ1-4; D not resolved. Trimming shortened V by 6 bases and J by 11 bases, and 16 bases separated the two germline ends. Germline V gives CDR1 MGHDK, CDR2 SYGVNS. The CDR3 contains 13 residues. The CDR3 DNA reads as TGTGCCAGCAGCCCCCCGGAGGGTTTTAAACTGTTTTTT. It encodes CASSPPEGFKLFF.

The chain is built from TRBV11-3 and TRBJ2-7; tentative D call: TRBD1 (6 bases). Deletions cut 5 bases from V and 3 bases from J, with 17 bases between. Germline CDR1 is SGHNT and CDR2 is YENEEA. This CDR3 region has 15 residues. The CDR3 DNA follows: TGTGCCAGCAGCCGCGGACAGAGGGGACACTACGAGCAGTACTTC. Amino acids: CASSRGQRGHYEQYF.

The genes are TRBV5-1 and TRBJ2-4, with 10 bases fitting TRBD1. After removal of 5 bases from V and 0 bases from J, the junction contained 8 bases not matched to a gene. The CDR3 runs 17 residues. Germline V gene data show CDR1 as SGHRS and CDR2 as YFSETQ. The CDR3 sequence is CASRTGGLAGAKNIQYF. The CDR3, as DNA: TGCGCCAGCAGGACAGGGGGCCTAGCGGGAGCCAAAAACATTCAGTACTTC.

This chain connects TRBV4-1 to TRBJ2-5; unclear D gene. Germline values: CDR1 MGHRA, CDR2 YSYEKL. The CDR3 loop spans 13 amino acids. V lost 4 bases and J 3 bases, leaving 9 bases between the germline ends. CDR3 coding DNA: TGCGCCAGCAGCCGCGCAGGAAAAGAGACCCAGTACTTC. Encoded protein: CASSRAGKETQYF.

This chain links TRBV7-2 with TRBJ1-4; 9 bases line up with TRBD1. Germline lookup yields CDR1 SGHTA and CDR2 FQGNSA. The CDR3 has 15 amino acids. The V segment lost 5 bases and the J segment 0 bases; nucleotides outside the gene matches: 1. This CDR3 reads CASSRDRATNEKLFF. Here the CDR3 DNA reads TGTGCCAGCAGCCGGGACAGGGCAACTAATGAAAAACTGTTTTTT.

V is TRBV7-2 and J is TRBJ2-2, with D perhaps TRBD1 (6 bases). The V gene lost 5 bases and the J gene lost 8 bases, with 18 bases spanning the gap. CDR3 length: 15 residues. Looked up from germline, CDR1 is SGHTA and CDR2 is FQGNSA. The CDR3 region is CASSRDIKTPGELFF. Here the CDR3 DNA reads TGTGCCAGCAGCCGGGACATAAAAACACCGGGGGAGCTGTTTTTT.

The V gene is TRBV6-1, the J gene TRBJ1-5, with TRBD1 matching 7 bases. The CDR3 has 13 amino acids. J lost 6 bases, V lost 6 bases, and 5 bases had no gene match. Germline CDR1 MNHNS, CDR2 SASEGT. The CDR3 coding sequence is TGTGCCAGCAGAGCTGACAGGGCTCAGCCCCAGCATTTT. Translation: CASRADRAQPQHF.

The V gene is TRBV11-1, the J gene TRBJ2-7; 10 bases fit TRBD2. After removal of 3 bases from V and 4 bases from J, the junction contained 3 bases not matched to a gene. This CDR3 is 14 amino acids long. Per the germline V gene, CDR1 is SGHAT and CDR2 is FQDESV (reference sequence). This chain's CDR3 is CASSLTSGSYEQYF. The CDR3 DNA sequence: TGTGCCAGCAGCTTGACTAGCGGGTCTTACGAGCAGTACTTC.

The chain uses TRBV6-6 and TRBJ2-1, with TRBD2 matching 14 bases. The J segment lost 9 bases and the V segment lost 4 bases, leaving 2 bases of the junction unmatched. This CDR3 region has 14 residues. CDR1 is MNHNY, CDR2 SVGAGI, per germline (reference sequence). In DNA, the CDR3 is TGTGCCAGCAGTTCGGGACTAGCGGGAGTTGAGCAGTTCTTC. Its protein product is CASSSGLAGVEQFF.

The CDR3 is CASSSGLSYEQYF. The CDR3 bases are TGTGCCAGTAGTTCTGGCCTCTCCTACGAGCAGTACTTC. The chain is built from TRBV19 and TRBJ2-7; no clear D. The CDR3 extends over 13 amino acids. Trimming stripped 5 bases from V and 0 bases from J, with 8 bases between. Germline V CDR1 and CDR2: LNHDA, SQIVND (reference sequence).

The gene calls are TRBV28 and TRBJ1-5; 9 bases match TRBD1. Germline V gene sequence: CDR1 MDHEN, CDR2 SYDVKM. The CDR3 extends over 16 amino acids. Losses at the gene ends were 3 bases for V and 6 bases for J; bases not matched to a gene: 9. The CDR3 DNA reads TGTGCCAGCAGTTTCCGACAGGGGGGTGCTAGTCAGCCCCAGCATTTT. Its protein product is CASSFRQGGASQPQHF.